The 32 T cell receptor beta chains listed next were all sequenced from one sample in a study of cytomegalovirus exposure and HLA in healthy donors. It was with 60 Vbeta and 13 Jbeta primers that the PCR ran. Clones were read by immunoSEQ multiplex PCR, and TCRdb kept only the in-frame ones, dropping some. This sample carries some 50,000 clones, about 72% of them seen once, and the ten largest clones take 6.3%. The sample comprised PBMCs. These receptors all come from a young man in good health and CMV-seronegative.

The chain recombines TRBV7-8 with TRBJ1-1, with a possible D match to TRBD1 (5 bases). In germline, CDR1 is SGHVS, CDR2 FQNEAQ. The CDR3 extends over 17 amino acids. Trimming took 1 base from V and 0 from J, leaving 15 bases between them. CDR3 sequence reads: CASSLVGQDIMNTEAFF. The CDR3 DNA sequence: TGTGCCAGCAGCTTAGTTGGCCAGGACATTATGAACACTGAAGCTTTCTTT.

V usage is TRBV5-1 and J usage is TRBJ2-3; 15 nucleotides match TRBD2. The V segment lost 3 bases and the J segment 0 bases; nucleotides outside the gene matches: 8. CDR1 and CDR2 from the germline V gene are SGHRS and YFSETQ. The CDR3 consists of 19 residues. The CDR3 loop is CASSSGLAGGGPSTDTQYF. The CDR3 DNA reads as TGCGCCAGCAGCTCCGGACTAGCGGGAGGGGGCCCTAGCACAGATACGCAGTATTTT.

A single count supports this clone. V usage is TRBV7-9 and J usage is TRBJ2-1; tentative D call: TRBD1 (5 bases). The CDR3 contains 15 residues. CDR1 is SEHNR and CDR2 is FQNEAQ in the germline V gene (reference sequence). Trimming took off 3 bases at V and 6 bases at J, with 15 bases between the two ends. The CDR3 sequence: CASSLGQGTSNEQFF. The CDR3 bases are TGTGCCAGCAGCTTGGGGCAAGGTACATCCAATGAGCAGTTCTTC. The full variable domain, with the rest looked up from reference TRBV7-9 and TRBJ2-1, is DTGVSQNPRHKITKRGQNVTFRCDPISEHNRLYWYRQTLGQGPEFLTYFQNEAQLEKSRLLSDRFSAERPKGSFSTLEIQRTEQGDSAMYLCASSLGQGTSNEQFFGPGTRLTVL.

In the case of this clone: This is likely a read error, given that the CDR3 carries no conserved phenylalanine or tryptophan at its end. The chain carries TRBV19 and TRBJ2-2; D gene unclear. The germline V and J ends were trimmed by 5 bases and 5 bases, with 12 bases remaining between them. The germline V gene has CDR1 LNHDA and CDR2 SQIVND (reference sequence). The CDR3 has 14 amino acids. CDR3 sequence: CASSSELGTGELFV. DNA of the CDR3: TGTGCCAGTAGTTCTGAGCTGGGAACCGGGGAGCTGTTTGTT.

The V call is TRBV5-4, the J call TRBJ2-2; 7 bases are a match to TRBD2. From germline, CDR1 is SGHNT and CDR2 YYREEE (reference sequence). V was clipped by 4 bases and J by 3 bases; unmatched bases: 3. The CDR3 runs 14 residues. This CDR3 reads CASSGGGDTGELFF. CDR3 nucleotide sequence: TGTGCCAGCAGCGGCGGGGGAGACACCGGGGAGCTGTTTTTT.

This sequence joins TRBV7-9 and TRBJ1-1; D may be TRBD1 (5 bases). Germline lookup yields CDR1 SEHNR and CDR2 FQNEAQ (reference sequence). V lost 4 bases, J lost 6 bases, and 15 bases lay in between. There are 14 residues in the CDR3. CDR3 loop: CASSSREGASEAFF. In nucleotides, the CDR3 is TGTGCCAGCAGCTCCAGGGAGGGAGCCTCTGAAGCTTTCTTT. Complete variable domain (other parts from reference TRBV7-9 and TRBJ1-1): DTGVSQNPRHKITKRGQNVTFRCDPISEHNRLYWYRQTLGQGPEFLTYFQNEAQLEKSRLLSDRFSAERPKGSFSTLEIQRTEQGDSAMYLCASSSREGASEAFFGQGTRLTVV.

The rearrangement uses TRBV15 and TRBJ2-7; D is undetermined. Germline CDR1 LNHNV, CDR2 YYDKDF (reference sequence). Between the trimmed V and J ends, which lost 1 base and 1 base, there was a span of 11 bases. The CDR3 runs 15 residues. CDR3 sequence: CATSRVASRSYEQYF. In DNA, the CDR3 is TGTGCCACCAGCAGAGTGGCTTCCCGATCCTACGAGCAGTACTTC.

The chain is built from TRBV7-2 and TRBJ2-2, with 7 bases lining up with TRBD2. Germline CDR1 reads SGHTA; CDR2 reads FQGNSA. J was trimmed by 6 bases and V by 2 bases; bases with no gene match: 15. CDR3 length: 18 residues. Here the CDR3 DNA reads TGTGCCAGCAGCTTATTTGTTGCGGGAGTATTGGTTGCCGGGGAGCTGTTTTTT. As protein: CASSLFVAGVLVAGELFF.

V is TRBV5-4 and J is TRBJ2-3, with D possibly matching TRBD2 (5 bases). This CDR3 comprises 16 residues. V lost 6 bases to trimming and J lost 1 base, with 18 bases between them. CDR1 SGHNT and CDR2 YYREEE come from the germline V gene (reference sequence). The chain's CDR3 is CASTPDSARGTDTQYF. The CDR3 DNA reads TGTGCCAGCACCCCGGACTCCGCCAGAGGCACAGATACGCAGTATTTT.

The rearrangement joins TRBV18 to TRBJ2-3, with TRBD2 matching over 7 bases. CDR3 length: 15 amino acids. J lost 8 bases, V lost 1 base, and 9 bases had no gene match. CDR1 and CDR2 from the germline V gene are KGHSH and LQKENI. Written as DNA, the CDR3 is TGTGCCAGCTCACCACTTTCGGCGGGAGAGTCTACGCAGTATTTT. As protein: CASSPLSAGESTQYF.

The rearrangement uses TRBV10-2 and TRBJ2-7, with 11 bases fitting TRBD2. The germline V gene has CDR1 WSHSY and CDR2 SAAADI. The CDR3 sequence is 16 residues long. The V and J ends lost 3 bases and 5 bases, in that order; junction bases with no gene match: 9. The DNA for the CDR3 is TGCGCCAGCAGTGAACTATCACTAGCGGGAGCAGACGAGCAGTACTTC. It yields the protein CASSELSLAGADEQYF.

The chain has TRBV4-1 and TRBJ2-1; no reliable D call. Between the trimmed V and J ends, which lost 0 bases and 4 bases, there was a span of 7 bases. This CDR3 comprises 14 residues. Germline assignment: CDR1 MGHRA and CDR2 YSYEKL. Here the CDR3 DNA reads TGCGCCAGCAGCCAAGACCTTAAATACAATGAGCAGTTCTTC. Encoded protein: CASSQDLKYNEQFF.

The V gene is TRBV5-1, the J gene TRBJ1-1; D is undetermined. Germline V gene data show CDR1 as SGHRS and CDR2 as YFSETQ. The V end was cut by 4 bases, the J end by 8 bases, with 12 bases between. The CDR3 loop spans 12 amino acids. In DNA form, the CDR3 reads TGCGCCAGCAGCGGTCCGGGGTTGGAAGCTTTCTTT. Encoded protein: CASSGPGLEAFF.

The chain couples TRBV25-1 to TRBJ2-1; 7 nucleotides match TRBD2. Trimming removed 3 bases from V and 7 bases from J; junction bases left unmatched: 9. Germline V lookup: CDR1 MGHDK, CDR2 SYGVNS. The CDR3 extends over 15 amino acids. For the CDR3, the DNA is TGTGCCAGCAGTGACCTAGCGGACCTGGGGAATGAGCAGTTCTTC. This translates into CASSDLADLGNEQFF.

This clone was counted a few times. V is TRBV4-1 and J is TRBJ2-7; D unresolved. CDR1 is MGHRA and CDR2 is YSYEKL in the germline V gene. The CDR3 is 15 residues long. V was shortened by 1 base and J by 3 bases, with 13 bases between the two germline ends. CDR3 nucleotide sequence: TGCGCCAGCAGCCAAGCCTTTGCGGTAATCTACGAGCAGTACTTC. This sequence encodes CASSQAFAVIYEQYF.

In this sample, this clone turned up a few times. The chain joins TRBV6-5 to TRBJ1-1; a weak D match, TRBD1 (6 bases). Trimming cost V 6 bases and J 6 bases, with 14 bases left between them. CDR3 length: 13 amino acids. Germline lookup yields CDR1 MNHEY and CDR2 SVGAGI. The CDR3 spells CASRHGQKPEAFF. In DNA form, the CDR3 reads TGTGCCAGCAGACACGGACAGAAACCTGAAGCTTTCTTT.

The chain couples TRBV10-1 to TRBJ2-6, with D perhaps matching TRBD2 (6 bases). V lost 4 bases and J lost 2, with 9 bases in between. The CDR3 loop spans 15 amino acids. Germline V gene sequence: CDR1 WNHNN, CDR2 SYGVQD (reference sequence). CDR3 amino acids: CASSAGGTGANVLTF. The CDR3 coding sequence is TGCGCCAGCAGTGCTGGGGGGACTGGGGCCAACGTCCTGACTTTC.

This chain links TRBV5-1 with TRBJ1-1, with D possibly matching TRBD1 (5 bases). The CDR3 contains 13 residues. The V gene's germline CDR1 is SGHRS and CDR2 YFSETQ. Trimming removed 4 bases at V and 0 bases at J, with 7 bases between. The CDR3 nucleotides are TGCGCCAGCAGCGACAGCTTGAACACTGAAGCTTTCTTT. Protein sequence: CASSDSLNTEAFF.

The chain has TRBV29-1 and TRBJ2-7; D perhaps matches TRBD2 (6 bases). The CDR3 sequence is 14 residues long. Trimming cost V 6 bases and J 6 bases, with 21 bases left between them. Germline V lookup: CDR1 SQVTM, CDR2 ANQGSEA. The CDR3: CSVRRRDQLGEQYF. Written as DNA, the CDR3 is TGCAGCGTCCGGAGGAGGGACCAGCTTGGCGAGCAGTACTTC.

The chain carries TRBV5-1 and TRBJ2-3, with 9 bases fitting TRBD2. The CDR3 has 15 residues. V was clipped by 4 bases and J by 1 base; unmatched bases: 4. Germline CDR1 SGHRS, CDR2 YFSETQ. Written as DNA, the CDR3 is TGCGCCAGCAGCCGGGGACTAGCAGGCACAGATACGCAGTATTTT. Its protein product is CASSRGLAGTDTQYF.

The chain employs TRBV10-2 and TRBJ1-3, with TRBD1 identical over 9 bases. V trimming: 3 bases; J trimming: 11 bases; junction bases outside the gene matches: 11. The CDR3 spans 15 residues. From germline, CDR1 is WSHSY and CDR2 SAAADI. CDR3 sequence reads: CASSELPGQGLSIYF. The DNA of the CDR3 is TGCGCCAGCAGTGAATTACCGGGACAGGGACTCTCCATATATTTT.

This clone appeared once. The chain couples TRBV10-3 to TRBJ2-1; 9 nucleotides line up with TRBD2. CDR3 length: 13 amino acids. Germline values: CDR1 ENHRY, CDR2 SYGVKD. The trim removed 5 bases at V and 9 bases at J, leaving 5 bases unmatched. The CDR3 DNA reads TGTGCCATCAGTTTAGCGGGAGTTGGTGAGCAGTTCTTC. Its protein product is CAISLAGVGEQFF.

V and J are TRBV15 and TRBJ2-1; D ambiguous. Between the trimmed V and J ends, which lost 1 base and 0 bases, there was a span of 10 bases. The CDR3 totals 16 residues. The V gene's germline CDR1 is LNHNV and CDR2 YYDKDF (reference sequence). Here the CDR3 reads CATSRGGTNSYNEQFF. In DNA form, the CDR3 reads TGTGCCACCAGCAGAGGCGGAACAAACTCCTACAATGAGCAGTTCTTC.

The chain couples TRBV19 to TRBJ1-4; the match to TRBD1 covers 11 bases. This CDR3 contains 14 residues. Germline CDR1 and CDR2: LNHDA and SQIVND (reference sequence). The junction had 6 bases not matched to a gene; V was cut back by 7 bases and J by 8 bases. The CDR3 DNA sequence: TGTGCCAGTACCTGGACAGGGGGCAACGAAAAACTGTTTTTT. This gives the protein CASTWTGGNEKLFF.

This chain uses TRBV11-2 with TRBJ2-1; 7 bases map to TRBD2. This CDR3 has 17 amino acids. Germline V gene sequence: CDR1 SGHAT, CDR2 FQNNGV. J was trimmed by 3 bases and V by 5 bases; bases with no gene match: 13. Here the CDR3 DNA reads TGTGCCAGCAGCCCGCGAAGTGGAGCGGGAAACTACAATGAGCAGTTCTTC. Protein product: CASSPRSGAGNYNEQFF. The full variable domain, with the rest looked up from reference TRBV11-2 and TRBJ2-1, is EAGVAQSPRYKIIEKRQSVAFWCNPISGHATLYWYQQILGQGPKLLIQFQNNGVVDDSQLPKDRFSAERLKGVDSTLKIQPAKLEDSAVYLCASSPRSGAGNYNEQFFGPGTRLTVL.

This chain uses TRBV19 with TRBJ1-5, with a tentative D call TRBD1 (5 bases). CDR1 and CDR2 (germline): LNHDA, SQIVND (reference sequence). Trimming stripped 3 bases from V and 0 bases from J, with 12 bases between. This CDR3 spans 16 amino acids. DNA for the CDR3: TGTGCCAGTAGTATTCGGCAGGGTGATAGCAATCAGCCCCAGCATTTT. This sequence encodes CASSIRQGDSNQPQHF.

This clone was found once. The genes are TRBV5-1 and TRBJ2-3, with 10 positions matching TRBD2. Germline V gene data show CDR1 as SGHRS and CDR2 as YFSETQ. This CDR3 is 18 amino acids long. V lost 3 bases to trimming and J lost 0 bases; unmatched junction nucleotides: 10. The CDR3 loop is CASSSPLAGEFSTDTQYF. DNA for the CDR3: TGCGCCAGCAGCTCTCCTCTAGCGGGAGAGTTCAGCACAGATACGCAGTATTTT.

Only one count was recorded for this clone. V is TRBV5-1 and J is TRBJ2-1, with 10 bases lining up with TRBD2. The germline V gene has CDR1 SGHRS and CDR2 YFSETQ. The CDR3 runs to 20 residues. The V gene end was trimmed by 0 bases and the J gene end by 10 bases; junction bases not matched to a gene: 22. CDR3 DNA sequence: TGCGCCAGCAGCTTGGGAGGTACCCGCCTCGGTCTAGCGGGAGCCCCCGAGCAGTTCTTC. Translated, it gives CASSLGGTRLGLAGAPEQFF.

The CDR3 region has the DNA TGTGCCAGCAGCGTAGTAGATACCGCCTACTCTGGAAACACCATATATTTT. It yields the protein CASSVVDTAYSGNTIYF. The chain combines TRBV9 with TRBJ1-3, with D unclear. Per germline, CDR1 SGDLS and CDR2 YYNGEE. The germline V and J ends were trimmed by 0 bases and 0 bases, with 13 bases remaining between them. The CDR3 has 17 residues.

On this clone itself: The CDR3 carries no conserved terminal phenylalanine or tryptophan, so it likely arises from a read error. This chain uses TRBV4-2 with TRBJ2-3; 7 nucleotides match TRBD2. Germline CDR1 LGHNA, CDR2 YNFKEQ. V dropped 0 bases and J dropped 3; count of bases not matched to a gene: 3. The CDR3 is 15 amino acids. This chain's CDR3 is CASSQDAGDTDTQYV. DNA for the CDR3: TGTGCCAGCAGCCAAGATGCGGGAGATACAGATACGCAGTATGTT.

The CDR3, as DNA: TGCGCCAGCAGCTTGGTGGGGACACCCCATGAAGCTTTCTTT. Translated: CASSLVGTPHEAFF. J is TRBJ1-1 and V is TRBV5-1; possibly TRBD1 for D (6 bases). V was shortened by 0 bases and J by 7 bases, with 13 bases between the two germline ends. Germline-derived CDR1 and CDR2 are SGHRS and YFSETQ. The CDR3 totals 14 residues.

V gene TRBV19 combines with J gene TRBJ2-7; no firm D call. V gave up 4 bases and J gave up 5 bases, with 12 bases separating them. The germline V gene has CDR1 LNHDA and CDR2 SQIVND (reference sequence). CDR3 length: 13 residues. The CDR3 DNA reads as TGTGCCAGTAGTAGAGATCTAGAGAACGAGCAGTACTTC. This translates into CASSRDLENEQYF. Filled out from reference TRBV19 and TRBJ2-7, the complete variable domain reads DGGITQSPKYLFRKEGQNVTLSCEQNLNHDAMYWYRQDPGQGLRLIYYSQIVNDFQKGDIAEGYSVSREKKESFPLTVTSAQKNPTAFYLCASSRDLENEQYFGPGTRLTVT.